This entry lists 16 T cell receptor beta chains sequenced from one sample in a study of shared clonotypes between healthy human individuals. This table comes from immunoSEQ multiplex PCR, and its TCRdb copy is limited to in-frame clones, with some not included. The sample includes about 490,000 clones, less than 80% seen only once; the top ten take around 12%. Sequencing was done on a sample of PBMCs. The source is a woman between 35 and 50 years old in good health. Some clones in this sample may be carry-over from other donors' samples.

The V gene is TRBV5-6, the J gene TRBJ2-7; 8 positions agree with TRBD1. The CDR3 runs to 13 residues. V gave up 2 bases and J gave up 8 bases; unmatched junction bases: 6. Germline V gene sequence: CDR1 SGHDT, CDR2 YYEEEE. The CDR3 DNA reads TGTGCCAGCAGCTTCGGGACAGGCCCAAAGCAGTACTTC. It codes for CASSFGTGPKQYF.

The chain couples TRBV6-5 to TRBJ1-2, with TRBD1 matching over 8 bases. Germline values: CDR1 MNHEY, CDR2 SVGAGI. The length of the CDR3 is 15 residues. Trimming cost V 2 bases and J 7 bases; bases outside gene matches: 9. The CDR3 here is CASSYDNTGGGGYTF. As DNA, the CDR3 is TGTGCCAGCAGTTACGATAACACAGGGGGGGGTGGCTACACCTTC.

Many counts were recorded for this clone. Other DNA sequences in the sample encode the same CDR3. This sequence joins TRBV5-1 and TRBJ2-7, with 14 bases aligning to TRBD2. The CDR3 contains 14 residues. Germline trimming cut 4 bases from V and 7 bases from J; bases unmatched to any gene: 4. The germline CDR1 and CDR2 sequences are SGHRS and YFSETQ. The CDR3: CASSGTSGSREQYF. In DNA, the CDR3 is TGCGCCAGCAGCGGGACTAGCGGGAGTCGAGAGCAGTACTTC.

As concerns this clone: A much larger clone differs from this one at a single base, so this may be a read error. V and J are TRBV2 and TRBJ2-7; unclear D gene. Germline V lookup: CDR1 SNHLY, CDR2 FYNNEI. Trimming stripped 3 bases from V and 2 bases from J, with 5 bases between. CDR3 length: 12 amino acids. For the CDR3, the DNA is TGTGCCAGCAGTGAGTCGCCCTACGAGCAGTACTTC. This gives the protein CASSESPYEQYF.

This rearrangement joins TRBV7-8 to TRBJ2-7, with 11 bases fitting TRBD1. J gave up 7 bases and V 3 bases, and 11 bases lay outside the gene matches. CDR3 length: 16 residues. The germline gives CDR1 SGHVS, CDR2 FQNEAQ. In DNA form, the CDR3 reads TGTGCCAGCAGCTTCCCCCGGGACAGGGGGAAATTGGAGCAGTACTTC. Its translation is CASSFPRDRGKLEQYF.

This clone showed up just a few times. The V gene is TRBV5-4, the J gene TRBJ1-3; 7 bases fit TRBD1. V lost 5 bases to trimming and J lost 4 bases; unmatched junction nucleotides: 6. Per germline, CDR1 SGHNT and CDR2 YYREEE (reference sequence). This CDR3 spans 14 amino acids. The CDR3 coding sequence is TGTGCCAGCAGGGGAAGGGACAGCGGAAACACCATATATTTT. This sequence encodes CASRGRDSGNTIYF. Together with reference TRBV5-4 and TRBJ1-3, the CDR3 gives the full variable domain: ETGVTQSPTHLIKTRGQQVTLRCSSQSGHNTVSWYQQALGQGPQFIFQYYREEENGRGNFPPRFSGLQFPNYSSELNVNALELDDSALYLCASRGRDSGNTIYFGEGSWLTVV.

CDR3 sequence: CASSYMVATDTQYF. CDR3 sequence (DNA): TGTGCCAGCAGTTACATGGTGGCCACAGATACGCAGTATTTT. The rearrangement joins TRBV6-5 to TRBJ2-3; D unresolved. The V end lost 2 bases, the J end lost 2 bases, and 8 bases lay between the germline ends. The CDR3 runs 14 residues. The germline gives CDR1 MNHEY, CDR2 SVGAGI.

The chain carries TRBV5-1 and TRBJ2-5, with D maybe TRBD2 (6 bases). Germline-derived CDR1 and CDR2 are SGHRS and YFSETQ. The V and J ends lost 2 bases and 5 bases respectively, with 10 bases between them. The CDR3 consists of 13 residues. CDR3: CASSLTGGETQYF. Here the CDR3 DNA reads TGCGCCAGCAGCTTAACCGGAGGGGAGACCCAGTACTTC. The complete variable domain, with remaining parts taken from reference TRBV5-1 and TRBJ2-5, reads KAGVTQTPRYLIKTRGQQVTLSCSPISGHRSVSWYQQTPGQGLQFLFEYFSETQRNKGNFPGRFSGRQFSNSRSEMNVSTLELGDSALYLCASSLTGGETQYFGPGTRLLVL.

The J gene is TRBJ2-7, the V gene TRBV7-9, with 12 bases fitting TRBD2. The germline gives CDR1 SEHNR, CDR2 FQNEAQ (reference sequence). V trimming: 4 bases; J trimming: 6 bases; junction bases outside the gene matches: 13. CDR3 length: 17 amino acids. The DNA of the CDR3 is TGTGCCAGCAGCTCCCGGAGACTAGCGGGAGAGGACGGCGAGCAGTACTTC. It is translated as CASSSRRLAGEDGEQYF.

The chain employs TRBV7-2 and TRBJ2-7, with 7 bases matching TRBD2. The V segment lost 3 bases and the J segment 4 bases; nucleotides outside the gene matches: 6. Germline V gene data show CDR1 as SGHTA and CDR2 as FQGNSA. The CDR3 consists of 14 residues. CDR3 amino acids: CASSLGGSTYEQYF. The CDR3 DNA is TGTGCCAGCAGCTTGGGGGGGAGTACTTACGAGCAGTACTTC.

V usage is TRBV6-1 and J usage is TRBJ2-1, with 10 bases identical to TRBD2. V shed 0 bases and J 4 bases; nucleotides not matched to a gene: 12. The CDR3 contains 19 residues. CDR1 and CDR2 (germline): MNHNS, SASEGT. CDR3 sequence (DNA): TGTGCCAGCAGTGAAGCCCCCCTACCGGGACTAGCGCCTTACAATGAGCAGTTCTTC. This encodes CASSEAPLPGLAPYNEQFF.

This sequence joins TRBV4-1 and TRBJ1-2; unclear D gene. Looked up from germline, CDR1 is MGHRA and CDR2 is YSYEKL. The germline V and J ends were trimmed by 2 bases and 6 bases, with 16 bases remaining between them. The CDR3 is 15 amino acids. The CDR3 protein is CASSQNHPRADGYTF. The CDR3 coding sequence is TGCGCCAGCAGCCAAAATCACCCGCGGGCAGATGGCTACACCTTC.

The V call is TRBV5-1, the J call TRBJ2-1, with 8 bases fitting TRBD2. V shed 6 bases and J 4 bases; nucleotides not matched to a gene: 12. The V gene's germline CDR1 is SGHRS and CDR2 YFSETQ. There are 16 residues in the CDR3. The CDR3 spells CASKTTGTRNYNEQFF. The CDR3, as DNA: TGCGCCAGCAAGACCACCGGGACTAGGAATTACAATGAGCAGTTCTTC.

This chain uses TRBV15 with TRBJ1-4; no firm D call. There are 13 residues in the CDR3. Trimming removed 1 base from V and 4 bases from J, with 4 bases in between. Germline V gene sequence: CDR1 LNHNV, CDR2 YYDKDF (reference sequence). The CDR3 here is CATSRAVNEKLFF. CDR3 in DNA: TGTGCCACCAGCAGAGCTGTTAATGAAAAACTGTTTTTT.

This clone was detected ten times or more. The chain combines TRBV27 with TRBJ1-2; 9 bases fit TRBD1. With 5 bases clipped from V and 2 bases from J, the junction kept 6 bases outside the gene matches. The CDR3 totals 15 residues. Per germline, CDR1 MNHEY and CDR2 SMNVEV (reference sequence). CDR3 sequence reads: CASSPRQGGNYGYTF. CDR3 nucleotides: TGTGCCAGCAGTCCGAGACAGGGGGGGAACTATGGCTACACCTTC.

The CDR3 is CASSLVTDNGYTF. The CDR3 DNA reads TGTGCCAGCAGCTTGGTAACCGATAATGGCTACACCTTC. The chain uses TRBV5-4 and TRBJ1-2; D call uncertain. CDR1 is SGHNT, CDR2 YYREEE, per germline (reference sequence). This CDR3 comprises 13 residues. The V and J ends lost 0 bases and 6 bases respectively, with 9 bases between them. Supplemented by reference TRBV5-4 and TRBJ1-2, the full variable domain reads ETGVTQSPTHLIKTRGQQVTLRCSSQSGHNTVSWYQQALGQGPQFIFQYYREEENGRGNFPPRFSGLQFPNYSSELNVNALELDDSALYLCASSLVTDNGYTFGSGTRLTVV.